What follows is one TCR beta chain and its context. Its target is unknown. This entry belongs to a study of cytomegalovirus exposure and HLA in healthy donors. Study-wide results and caveats: It is likely that the observed cluster of highly shared sequence variants was a sequencing artifact.

Amplification used 60 Vbeta primers and 13 Jbeta primers. Generated by immunoSEQ multiplex PCR, the TCRdb table keeps only in-frame clones and is missing some. The table has fewer than 200,000 clones, less than 80% seen once. Germline lookup yields CDR1 SNHLY and CDR2 FYNNEI. This CDR3 region has 14 residues. Trimming removed 7 bases from V and 1 base from J; junction bases left unmatched: 7. The J gene is TRBJ2-7, the V gene TRBV2, with 7 bases fitting TRBD1. The TCR originated in a woman in her thirties or forties in good health and CMV-seronegative. Sequencing was done on a sample of PBMCs. Here the CDR3 reads CASTDDRVSYEQYF. Written as DNA, the CDR3 is TGTGCCAGCACAGACGACAGGGTGTCCTACGAGCAGTACTTC.